The T cell receptor beta chain under discussion was sequenced for a study of T cells in Graves' hyperthyroidism and ophthalmopathy. Whole-study results and caveats: Ophthalmopathy was told apart from stable hyperthyroidism by a 13 V-J model. Most clonotypes expanded in thyroid above 0.001 were likewise present in blood.

Any patient presenting with uncontrolled infection, other autoimmune disease, pregnancy or lactation was left out. This clonotype was observed at least ten times. Its antigen is unknown. The investigators amplified TCR beta CDR3 regions from RNA transcripts. Initially, a first-round RT-PCR of the TCR CDR3 employed the HTBI primer set. TCRdb re-derived calls from the multiplex PCR reads in MiXCR, one entry per CDR3 protein. The data hold over 150,000 distinct CDR3 sequences, with around 17% observed a single time. V lost 1 base, J lost 1 base, and 7 bases stayed unmatched. Germline CDR1 reads SGHAT; CDR2 reads FQNNGV. The CDR3 spans 20 residues.

The clonotype comes from a woman aged 50 to 65 with Graves' hyperthyroidism. The chain recombines TRBV11-2 with TRBJ2-1; 16 bases agree with TRBD2. The specimen sequenced was blood. CDR3 in DNA: TGTGCCAGCAGCTTAGTGGGACTAGCGGGAGGGCTTAGGTCCTACAATGAGCAGTTCTTC. It is translated as CASSLVGLAGGLRSYNEQFF.